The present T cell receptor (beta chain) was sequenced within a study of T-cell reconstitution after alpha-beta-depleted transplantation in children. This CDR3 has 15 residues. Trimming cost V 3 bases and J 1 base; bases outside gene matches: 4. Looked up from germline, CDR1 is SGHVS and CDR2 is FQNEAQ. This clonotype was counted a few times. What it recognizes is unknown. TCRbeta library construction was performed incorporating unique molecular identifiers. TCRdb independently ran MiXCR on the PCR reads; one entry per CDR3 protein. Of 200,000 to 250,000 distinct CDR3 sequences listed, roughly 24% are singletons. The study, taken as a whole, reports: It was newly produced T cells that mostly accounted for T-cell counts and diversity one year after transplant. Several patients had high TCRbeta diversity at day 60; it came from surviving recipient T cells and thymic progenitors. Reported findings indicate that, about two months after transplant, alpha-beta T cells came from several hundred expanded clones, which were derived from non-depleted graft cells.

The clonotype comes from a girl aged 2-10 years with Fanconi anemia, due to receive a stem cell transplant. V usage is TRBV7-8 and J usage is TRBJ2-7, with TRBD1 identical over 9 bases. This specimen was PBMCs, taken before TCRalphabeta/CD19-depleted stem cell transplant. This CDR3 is CASSFTGTGSYEQYF. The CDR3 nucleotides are TGTGCCAGCAGCTTTACCGGGACAGGGTCCTACGAGCAGTACTTC.